This entry lists 32 T cell receptor beta chains sequenced from one sample in a study of identical twins. A single record per CDR3 protein comes from TCRdb applying MiXCR to the 5' RACE reads. Of around 530,000 distinct CDR3 sequences listed, around 15% were seen once; the top ten hold roughly 0.4%. The data were also submitted as part of a second study, on yellow fever vaccine responses in identical twins.

The sequencing input was CD4+ T cells sorted from blood. Source of these receptors: a young woman in good health.

This clonotype was found a few times. This chain connects TRBV24-1 to TRBJ2-3; D unresolved. This CDR3 has 12 residues. Germline CDR1 and CDR2: KGHDR and SFDVKD. Trimming removed 3 bases at V and 6 bases at J, with 6 bases between. The CDR3 region is CATSDAFDTQYF. CDR3 coding DNA: TGTGCCACCAGTGATGCGTTTGATACGCAGTATTTT.

This chain joins TRBV7-9 and TRBJ1-2; weak D call: TRBD1 (6 bases). Germline lookup yields CDR1 SEHNR and CDR2 FQNEAQ (reference sequence). This CDR3 contains 15 residues. V was trimmed by 2 bases and J by 0 bases, leaving 10 bases between them. For the CDR3, the DNA is TGTGCCAGCAGCTTATTTGGGACATCTAACTATGGCTACACCTTC. Amino acids: CASSLFGTSNYGYTF.

The chain links TRBV5-1 to TRBJ1-6; 7 positions agree with TRBD1. This CDR3 is 16 amino acids long. Germline-derived CDR1 and CDR2 are SGHRS and YFSETQ. Unmatched junction bases numbered 12, after V lost 2 bases and J lost 10 bases. In nucleotides, the CDR3 is TGCGCCAGCAGCTTAGGGGGCTCGGAAAGGAGATCACCCCTCCACTTT. The encoded protein is CASSLGGSERRSPLHF. Together with reference TRBV5-1 and TRBJ1-6, the CDR3 gives the full variable domain: KAGVTQTPRYLIKTRGQQVTLSCSPISGHRSVSWYQQTPGQGLQFLFEYFSETQRNKGNFPGRFSGRQFSNSRSEMNVSTLELGDSALYLCASSLGGSERRSPLHFGNGTRLTVT.

V usage is TRBV9 and J usage is TRBJ1-2; D may be TRBD1 (5 bases). From germline, CDR1 is SGDLS and CDR2 YYNGEE. This CDR3 region has 15 residues. Trimming cost V 0 bases and J 5 bases, with 14 bases left between them. CDR3 DNA: TGTGCCAGCAGCGTAGGTCAGGGAATTGGATATGGCTACACCTTC. Protein: CASSVGQGIGYGYTF.

This clonotype was seen only a few times. The chain recombines TRBV6-8 with TRBJ2-1; TRBD2 matches 13 bases. CDR1 MNHGY and CDR2 SAAAGT come from the germline V gene. This CDR3 region has 18 residues. V gave up 4 bases and J gave up 0 bases; unmatched junction bases: 6. Here the CDR3 reads CASSSGLAGPGSYNEQFF. CDR3 sequence (DNA): TGTGCCAGCAGTTCGGGACTAGCGGGACCCGGCTCCTACAATGAGCAGTTCTTC.

The chain has TRBV20-1 and TRBJ2-4; 7 positions agree with TRBD1. This CDR3 has 13 amino acids. Germline V gene sequence: CDR1 DFQATT, CDR2 SNEGSKA (reference sequence). Losses at the gene ends were 6 bases for V and 3 bases for J; bases not matched to a gene: 5. In DNA, the CDR3 is TGCAGTGCCCCGGGACAGATCAAAAACATTCAGTACTTC. Protein product: CSAPGQIKNIQYF.

J is TRBJ2-6 and V is TRBV3-1; D gene uncertain. Germline loops: CDR1 LGHDT, CDR2 YNNKEL (reference sequence). CDR3 size: 18 residues. Trimming removed 0 bases from V and 0 bases from J, with 12 bases in between. CDR3 sequence reads: CASSQEATARSGANVLTF. The DNA of the CDR3 is TGTGCCAGCAGCCAAGAAGCTACAGCCCGCTCTGGGGCCAACGTCCTGACTTTC. The full variable domain, in which reference TRBV3-1 and TRBJ2-6 provide the parts outside the CDR3, is DTAVSQTPKYLVTQMGNDKSIKCEQNLGHDTMYWYKQDSKKFLKIMFSYNNKELIINETVPNRFSPKSPDKAHLNLHINSLELGDSAVYFCASSQEATARSGANVLTFGAGSRLTVL.

The J gene is TRBJ2-5, the V gene TRBV3-1; D remains unclear. Germline-derived CDR1 and CDR2 are LGHDT and YNNKEL (reference sequence). With 6 bases removed from V and 5 bases from J, the gap between germline ends came to 10 bases. CDR3 length: 12 residues. The CDR3 coding sequence is TGTGCCAGCAGGCACTTGCAGGAGACCCAGTACTTC. Amino acid sequence: CASRHLQETQYF.

The rearrangement links TRBV14 to TRBJ2-2; 14 bases map to TRBD2. CDR3 length equals 17 residues. After removal of 4 bases from V and 7 bases from J, the junction contained 8 bases not matched to a gene. Germline values: CDR1 SGHDN, CDR2 FVKESK. The DNA of the CDR3 is TGTGCCAGCAGCCCCTCGACTAGCGGGAGGGCCTACGGGGAGCTGTTTTTT. This sequence encodes CASSPSTSGRAYGELFF.

This chain joins TRBV7-8 and TRBJ2-3; the D gene could be TRBD1 or TRBD2 (6 bases each). Trimming removed 2 bases at V and 2 bases at J, with 17 bases between. This CDR3 has 17 residues. The germline gives CDR1 SGHVS, CDR2 FQNEAQ. The CDR3 DNA follows: TGTGCCAGCAGCTTAAGACGGGGGCGGGGTTACACAGATACGCAGTATTTT. This translates into CASSLRRGRGYTDTQYF.

The sample holds many counts of this clonotype. The chain is built from TRBV5-1 and TRBJ2-7; weak D call: TRBD1 (6 bases). V gave up 5 bases and J gave up 4 bases, with 10 bases separating them. The V gene's germline CDR1 is SGHRS and CDR2 YFSETQ. CDR3 length equals 12 residues. The CDR3 loop reads CASRLDSYEQYF. The DNA for the CDR3 is TGCGCCAGCAGACTGGACAGTTACGAGCAGTACTTC.

This clonotype was seen more than once but under ten times. The V gene is TRBV29-1, the J gene TRBJ2-1, with 13 nucleotides matching TRBD2. The germline V gene encodes CDR1 SQVTM and CDR2 ANQGSEA. The CDR3 length is 14 residues. J lost 8 bases, V lost 6 bases, and 7 bases had no gene match. CDR3 in amino acids: CSVLTSGRRDEQFF. The CDR3 DNA is TGCAGCGTACTGACTAGCGGGAGGCGAGATGAGCAGTTCTTC.

The chain uses TRBV20-1 and TRBJ2-7, with a tentative D call TRBD1 (5 bases). Looked up from germline, CDR1 is DFQATT and CDR2 is SNEGSKA (reference sequence). V lost 3 bases, J lost 0 bases, and 12 bases lay in between. The CDR3 extends over 14 amino acids. The CDR3 nucleotides are TGCAGTGCTAGCACGACAGTACTCTCCTACGAGCAGTACTTC. As protein: CSASTTVLSYEQYF.

The V call is TRBV20-1, the J call TRBJ1-5; perhaps TRBD1 as D (6 bases). The ends were cut back, 0 bases at V and 0 bases at J, with 15 bases in the middle. The germline V gene has CDR1 DFQATT and CDR2 SNEGSKA (reference sequence). The CDR3 totals 17 residues. The CDR3 DNA reads TGCAGTGCTAGAGAAGGAGGGGGAGGCTATAGCAATCAGCCCCAGCATTTT. It specifies CSAREGGGGYSNQPQHF.

J is TRBJ2-7 and V is TRBV6-5, with TRBD1 as a possible D gene (5 bases). V was trimmed by 4 bases and J by 3 bases, leaving 16 bases between them. This CDR3 region has 15 residues. Germline V gene sequence: CDR1 MNHEY, CDR2 SVGAGI. CDR3 amino acids: CASSSGQGGLYEQYF. The DNA for the CDR3 is TGTGCCAGCAGTTCAGGGCAGGGCGGCCTCTACGAGCAGTACTTC.

The chain carries TRBV20-1 and TRBJ1-5; D remains ambiguous. CDR1 and CDR2 (germline): DFQATT, SNEGSKA (reference sequence). The CDR3 consists of 12 residues. V lost 1 base, J lost 12 bases, and 13 bases lay in between. The CDR3: CSARVSENSQHF. DNA for the CDR3: TGCAGTGCTAGAGTGTCAGAAAACAGCCAGCATTTT.

This clonotype was detected only a few times. The gene calls are TRBV3-1 and TRBJ2-5, with D maybe TRBD1 (6 bases). The CDR3 extends over 16 amino acids. Germline assignment: CDR1 LGHDT and CDR2 YNNKEL (reference sequence). V lost 6 bases and J 2 bases, leaving 19 bases between the germline ends. CDR3 DNA: TGTGCCAGCAGACCTCAGGGGAAGGGTCTACAAGAGACCCAGTACTTC. Its translation: CASRPQGKGLQETQYF.

This clonotype was counted a few times. The J gene is TRBJ2-7, the V gene TRBV6-5; TRBD2 aligns across 11 bases. Germline assignment: CDR1 MNHEY and CDR2 SVGAGI. V shed 2 bases, J shed 0 bases, and the junction held 6 bases outside the gene matches. The CDR3 length is 17 residues. CDR3 sequence reads: CASSYGTSGGSSYEQYV. CDR3 in DNA: TGTGCCAGCAGTTACGGGACTAGCGGTGGAAGCTCCTACGAGCAGTACGTC.

J is TRBJ1-1 and V is TRBV15, with D unclear. Germline V gene data show CDR1 as LNHNV and CDR2 as YYDKDF (reference sequence). Trimming cost V 0 bases and J 12 bases, with 8 bases left between them. The CDR3 is made up of 11 amino acids. The CDR3 DNA is TGTGCCACCAGCAGAGATCTAGAGACTTTCTTT. This sequence encodes CATSRDLETFF.

The chain combines TRBV12-3 or TRBV12-4 with TRBJ2-3; 8 bases are shared with TRBD2. This CDR3 region has 17 residues. Trimming at V came to 6 bases and at J to 4 bases, leaving 15 bases not matched to a gene. This CDR3 is CASRRSLAGLRSDTQYF. The CDR3, as DNA: TGTGCCAGCAGGCGGTCGCTAGCGGGTCTACGGTCAGATACGCAGTATTTT.

CDR3 sequence (DNA): TGTGCCAGCAGTTACGGCGGGTTGGGCACAGATACGCAGTATTTT. This translates into CASSYGGLGTDTQYF. V gene TRBV7-7 combines with J gene TRBJ2-3, with a weak D call TRBD2 (5 bases). V lost 6 bases and J lost 1, with 14 bases in between. The CDR3 totals 15 residues. Per the germline V gene, CDR1 is SSHAT and CDR2 is FNYEAQ (reference sequence).

This clonotype was found a few times. The rearrangement links TRBV7-9 to TRBJ2-5; D perhaps matches TRBD2 (5 bases). Germline CDR1 reads SEHNR; CDR2 reads FQNEAQ (reference sequence). This CDR3 spans 16 amino acids. V dropped 1 base and J dropped 7 bases, with 19 bases sitting between them. The CDR3 DNA reads TGTGCCAGCAGCTTAGTACCGGGCGGGCCCGTGGGGACCCAGTACTTC. It translates to CASSLVPGGPVGTQYF.

This clonotype was seen many times. The chain carries TRBV20-1 and TRBJ2-1, with unresolved D. The V gene lost 6 bases and the J gene lost 0 bases, with 15 bases spanning the gap. Germline CDR1 DFQATT, CDR2 SNEGSKA (reference sequence). The CDR3 has 15 amino acids. The CDR3 reads CSARPRVGSYNEQFF. As DNA, the CDR3 is TGCAGTGCCCGCCCCCGGGTAGGCTCCTACAATGAGCAGTTCTTC.

This clonotype was picked up a small number of times. The rearrangement joins TRBV6-1 to TRBJ2-5; 10 nucleotides line up with TRBD2. Trimming removed 8 bases from V and 2 bases from J; junction bases left unmatched: 5. The CDR3 contains 14 residues. Germline assignment: CDR1 MNHNS and CDR2 SASEGT. CDR3 residues: CASGQLAGQETQYF. CDR3 coding DNA: TGTGCCAGCGGGCAACTAGCGGGACAAGAGACCCAGTACTTC.

This clonotype was seen a handful of times. The chain recombines TRBV5-1 with TRBJ2-1; D gene uncertain. Germline V gene data show CDR1 as SGHRS and CDR2 as YFSETQ. Trimming took 1 base from V and 2 from J, leaving 10 bases between them. The CDR3 consists of 15 residues. In DNA, the CDR3 is TGCGCCAGCAGCTTGACAGAAACTGCCTACAATGAGCAGTTCTTC. It is translated as CASSLTETAYNEQFF. Full variable domain (rest looked up from reference TRBV5-1 and TRBJ2-1): KAGVTQTPRYLIKTRGQQVTLSCSPISGHRSVSWYQQTPGQGLQFLFEYFSETQRNKGNFPGRFSGRQFSNSRSEMNVSTLELGDSALYLCASSLTETAYNEQFFGPGTRLTVL.

This clonotype was detected only a few times. V gene TRBV12-3 or TRBV12-4 combines with J gene TRBJ1-4; D is undetermined. The CDR3 runs 13 residues. V was shortened by 3 bases and J by 8 bases, with 10 bases between the two germline ends. CDR3 DNA: TGTGCCAGCAGTTTGGACGCGAGCGAAAAACTGTTTTTT. Protein: CASSLDASEKLFF.

The V call is TRBV19, the J call TRBJ2-1; D may be TRBD2 (5 bases). CDR1 and CDR2 (germline): LNHDA, SQIVND (reference sequence). The CDR3 runs 14 residues. V lost 11 bases and J 8 bases, leaving 22 bases between the germline ends. The CDR3 spells CASISRAPGYEQFF. The CDR3 nucleotides are TGTGCCTCAATATCAAGGGCCCCGGGGTATGAGCAGTTCTTC.

This chain links TRBV5-1 with TRBJ2-1, with 8 positions matching TRBD1. Looked up from germline, CDR1 is SGHRS and CDR2 is YFSETQ. This CDR3 contains 15 residues. V shed 6 bases, J shed 10 bases, and the junction held 15 bases outside the gene matches. CDR3 protein: CASTADRGLVDEQFF. As DNA, the CDR3 is TGCGCCAGCACCGCAGACAGGGGTCTTGTGGACGAGCAGTTCTTC.

This clonotype was counted only a few times. The V call is TRBV7-3, the J call TRBJ2-2; TRBD2 agrees at 8 bases. The CDR3 runs to 15 residues. Trimming cost V 2 bases and J 7 bases; bases outside gene matches: 6. Germline CDR1 and CDR2: SGHTA and FQGTGA. The CDR3 reads CASSLSGTRGGELFF. Here the CDR3 DNA reads TGTGCCAGCAGCTTATCCGGGACTAGAGGCGGGGAGCTGTTTTTT. Variable domain in full (rest from reference TRBV7-3 and TRBJ2-2): GAGVSQTPSNKVTEKGKYVELRCDPISGHTALYWYRQSLGQGPEFLIYFQGTGAADDSGLPNDRFFAVRPEGSVSTLKIQRTERGDSAVYLCASSLSGTRGGELFFGEGSRLTVL.

Here the CDR3 DNA reads TGTGCCAGCACCGAAGCAGCACCTGGAAACACCATATATTTT. Protein product: CASTEAAPGNTIYF. The V call is TRBV28, the J call TRBJ1-3; no clear D gene. The germline V gene has CDR1 MDHEN and CDR2 SYDVKM. CDR3 length: 14 residues. V was pared by 7 bases and J by 2 bases, with 12 bases between.

The rearrangement joins TRBV7-9 to TRBJ2-1, with D possibly TRBD1 on 6 matching bases. Per germline, CDR1 SEHNR and CDR2 FQNEAQ (reference sequence). V shed 3 bases and J shed 2 bases, with 11 bases lying between them. The CDR3 spans 15 residues. CDR3 in DNA: TGTGCCAGCAGCTTTAGGCAGGGGACCTACAATGAGCAGTTCTTC. It specifies CASSFRQGTYNEQFF.

This chain connects TRBV20-1 to TRBJ2-7, with D unresolved. Germline CDR1 reads DFQATT; CDR2 reads SNEGSKA (reference sequence). The CDR3 sequence is 11 residues long. V lost 6 bases to trimming and J lost 5 bases, with 11 bases between them. CDR3 protein: CSATDNNEQYV. The CDR3 nucleotides read TGCAGTGCCACTGACAATAACGAGCAGTACGTC.